This TCR beta chain was found in a study of cytomegalovirus exposure and HLA in healthy donors. Study summary: Early release data held some 79 million unique TCRs from HLA-typed donors.

The donors (healthy individuals) were bone marrow donors. The PCR was carried out with 60 Vbeta primers and 13 Jbeta primers. Generated by immunoSEQ multiplex PCR, the TCRdb table keeps only in-frame clones and is missing some. Of 150,000 to 200,000 clones in the sample, 60% to 80% were seen once. Study-level results: Both high specificity and high sensitivity reportedly marked the classifier's diagnosis of cytomegalovirus status. Fewer N-insertions than the roughly 630-donor mean were reportedly shown by an Asian-associated ancestry cluster in a later analysis.

This clone came up a few times. As yet, its antigen is unknown. The sequence derives from a man aged 40-55 years in good health and CMV-seronegative. Sequencing was carried out using PBMCs.

In DNA, the CDR3 is TGTGCCAGCAGAAGACAGGGGACCCCTAACTATGGCTACACCTTC. Translated: CASRRQGTPNYGYTF. The chain carries TRBV6-5 and TRBJ1-2; TRBD1 agrees at 8 bases. V lost 6 bases and J lost 0; bases outside the gene matches: 6. The CDR3 sequence is 15 residues long. From germline, CDR1 is MNHEY and CDR2 SVGAGI.